Below, one T cell receptor (beta chain) is given with its context. This clone came up once. This receptor's antigen is unknown. No much larger clone is present one base from it, and per-base qualities are unavailable. Library generation was performed with the immunoSEQ multiplex PCR assay. As for the original processing: A statistical classification framework was developed to diagnose cytomegalovirus status using the catalog of TCR beta chain sequences. TCRdb re-hosts the immuneACCESS table, in-frame sequences only. Its copies lack some clones; in the studies checked, an unresolved V gene accounts for under half of them, and the cause for the rest is not known. V and J calls plus clone size are reproduced from that table; the DNA served to infer D and trimming. Within this sample are about 130,000 clones, with approximately 89% of them counted one time only. About 1.1% of the sample is in the top ten clones.

This sample is drawn from a study of cytomegalovirus exposure and HLA in healthy donors (dated by TCRdb to the late 2010s). Regarding the research as a whole: The 650 to 800 repertoires of the first cohort and the 120 validation repertoires were produced on the same platform, according to a later analysis. The study aimed to test whether cataloging public T cell receptors could reveal signatures of past pathogen exposure. Besides the first cohort of some 670 subjects, a separate validation cohort made up of 120 different subjects was used. High-throughput TCR immunosequencing, statistical association of individual TCRs with disease status, and machine learning were combined to predict cytomegalovirus infection status.

Donors formed part of the validation cohort, which comprised 120 or so subjects and was distinct from the first cohort of several hundred subjects. The paper as a whole reports these results and caveats: A later analysis lacked HLA typing for the validation cohort, so it scored co-occurrence in that cohort across all 120 or so repertoires. It was suggested by the authors that the approach could potentially be generalized to other disease states and immunological phenotypes. In vitro tests confirmed that a few of the cytomegalovirus-associated TCR beta chains recognize cytomegalovirus antigens. A later analysis found that TCRs clustered in the first cohort also tended to co-occur in the roughly 120 validation repertoires, with 90% to 95% of cluster scores above 0. While some public TCRs were present in many individuals, most TCR sequences turned up only very rarely across donors. The classifier was reported to diagnose cytomegalovirus status with high specificity and sensitivity in both the original cohort and the validation cohort. In the study, approximately 160 TCR beta chains were listed as associated with cytomegalovirus.

Source material: PBMCs. The source is a woman under 30 in good health and CMV-seronegative.

CDR3 sequence: CAISDQGAGGYTF. Here is the DNA: TGTGCCATCAGTGATCAGGGGGCCGGTGGCTACACCTTC. This chain is built from TRBV10-3 and TRBJ1-2, and 8 junctional nucleotides match TRBD1. From V the trimming removes 3 bases and from J it removes 7 bases, while the gene matches leave 4 bases of the junction unaccounted for. Spanning cysteine to phenylalanine, the CDR3 consists of 13 amino acids. Only the CDR3 part of the read is kept: 39 bases, read in frame from the first base. The germline V gene gives CDR1 as ENHRY and CDR2 as SYGVKD.